A selection of T cell receptor beta chains follows, all from one sample in a study of CXCR3-negative and CXCR3-positive naive CD8 T cells. Using the 5' RACE reads, TCRdb records one entry per CDR3 protein without DNA. The sample shows about 120,000 distinct CDR3 sequences, and 0.49% sits with its ten largest clones. Sequencing was carried out using naive CXCR3- CD8+ T cells from blood. All receptors derive from a human donor in good health. Some clones in this sample may be carry-over from other donors' samples. The CDR3 runs from the conserved cysteine through the conserved F or W.

CASSFPKPGLELGEQFF TRBJ2-1 TRBV7-9
CSVTGNTGELFF TRBJ2-2 TRBV29-1
CSARVVSSYEQYF TRBJ2-7 TRBV20-1
CASSLQFGQKETQYF TRBJ2-5 TRBV7-6
CASSATGGSYGYTF TRBJ1-2 TRBV25-1
CASSLKVPTTGELFF TRBJ2-2 TRBV7-3
CASSLAPGYEQFF TRBJ2-1 TRBV7-8
CSASGLAGGPSGHEQFF TRBJ2-1 TRBV20-1
CASSPLGHGDIF TRBJ1-1 TRBV7-9
CASSQEQETQYF TRBJ2-5 TRBV4-1
CASSLGLADTYEQYF TRBJ2-7 TRBV5-1
CASSYSMGVLRAGEGYTF TRBJ1-2 TRBV6-2/TRBV6-3
CASSLSVTGGEAFF TRBJ1-1 TRBV28
CSAESTNLPYYNEQFF TRBJ2-1 TRBV20-1
CSGGTGGPYEQYF TRBJ2-7 TRBV29-1
CSVSGGPDNSPLHF TRBJ1-6 TRBV29-1
CASSLVHPSTDTQYF TRBJ2-3 TRBV12-3/TRBV12-4
CASSFGGPGELFF TRBJ2-2 TRBV27
CASSLIGTGGSEQFF TRBJ2-1 TRBV7-3
CASSSINGQPNTEAFF TRBJ1-1 TRBV7-6
CASSLARPMGETQYF TRBJ2-5 TRBV5-1
CASSYGDTYAGELFF TRBJ2-2 TRBV6-5
CASSEVENTGELFF TRBJ2-2 TRBV25-1
CASSLSGPDEHEQYF TRBJ2-7 TRBV12-3/TRBV12-4
CASSTPLPGQGLHGYTF TRBJ1-2 TRBV7-9
CASSPPLQGPNYGYTF TRBJ1-2 TRBV7-9
CASSLGGALTPQHF TRBJ1-5 TRBV7-9
CASSQDGATSPSYNEQFF TRBJ2-1 TRBV4-1
CASSNWVGETQYF TRBJ2-5 TRBV5-1
CASSLDVSDGHF TRBJ2-3 TRBV11-2
CASSQAVSTDTQYF TRBJ2-3 TRBV14
CAISESGGQGAGDTQYF TRBJ2-3 TRBV10-3
CASSILEGGLNEAFF TRBJ1-1 TRBV19
CASSLTDSLINSPLHF TRBJ1-6 TRBV28
CASSLGGNSYNEQFF TRBJ2-1 TRBV5-1
CASSSPGGRSSGNTIYF TRBJ1-3 TRBV7-9
CASSLSVSGANVLTF TRBJ2-6 TRBV28
CAISDGTGDYEQYF TRBJ2-7 TRBV10-3
CASSLAISWGRVTSQQYF TRBJ2-7 TRBV7-6
CASSVMNTGELFF TRBJ2-2 TRBV12-3/TRBV12-4
CASNDGNRRETEAFF TRBJ1-1 TRBV14
CASSTHETGTASTYNEQFF TRBJ2-1 TRBV6-2/TRBV6-3
CASSASSGGSYEQYF TRBJ2-7 TRBV4-3
CASSSTLVDYNSPLHF TRBJ1-6 TRBV12-3/TRBV12-4
CSGGQGAYEQYF TRBJ2-7 TRBV29-1
CSARAPGGHTEAFF TRBJ1-1 TRBV20-1
CASIPRTENTGELFF TRBJ2-2 TRBV7-9
CASSQSRIRDNTGELFF TRBJ2-2 TRBV23-1
CASAPGTGIGGYTF TRBJ1-2 TRBV28
CASSLVGSGGYNEQFF TRBJ2-1 TRBV5-4
CASRRGVRGTPLHF TRBJ1-6 TRBV12-3/TRBV12-4
CASSLESSIDEQFF TRBJ2-1 TRBV28
CASSGGSNQPQHF TRBJ1-5 TRBV6-5
CASSLATVLHIGLSTGELFF TRBJ2-2 TRBV7-9
CASSLFLSGRAQETQYF TRBJ2-5 TRBV12-3/TRBV12-4